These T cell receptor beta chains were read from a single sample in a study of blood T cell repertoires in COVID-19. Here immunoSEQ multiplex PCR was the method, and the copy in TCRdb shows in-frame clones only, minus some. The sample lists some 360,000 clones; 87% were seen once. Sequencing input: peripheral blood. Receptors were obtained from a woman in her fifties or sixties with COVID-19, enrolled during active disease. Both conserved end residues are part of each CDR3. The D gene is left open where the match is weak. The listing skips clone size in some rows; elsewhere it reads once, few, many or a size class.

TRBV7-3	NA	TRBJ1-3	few	TGTGCCAGCAGCGAAGGGGGCTCTGGAAACACCATATATTTT	CASSEGGSGNTIYF
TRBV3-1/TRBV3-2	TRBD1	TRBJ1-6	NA	TGTGCCAGCAGCCAAGATCGAAGGGGGCGTTCACCCCTCCACTTT	CASSQDRRGRSPLHF
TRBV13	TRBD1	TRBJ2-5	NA	TGTGCCAGCAGCCGACGACAGGGCCAAGAGACCCAGTACTTC	CASSRRQGQETQYF
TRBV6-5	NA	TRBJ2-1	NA	TGTGCCAGCGGCCGCCCCTCCTACAATGAGCAGTTCTTC	CASGRPSYNEQFF
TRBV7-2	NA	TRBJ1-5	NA	TGTGCCAGCAGCTTAGGTAGCGGAGGGGGCAATCAGCCCCAGCATTTT	CASSLGSGGGNQPQHF
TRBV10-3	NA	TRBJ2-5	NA	TGTGCCATCAGTCGGGCAGGGGGGGAGACCCAGTACTTC	CAISRAGGETQYF
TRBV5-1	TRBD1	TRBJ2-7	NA	TGCGCCAGCAGCCCCGGGACAGGGAAATCCTACGAGCAGTACTTC	CASSPGTGKSYEQYF
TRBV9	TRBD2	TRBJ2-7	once	TGTGCCAGCAGCGCGCACGGGGGGGCCATGTACGAGCAGTACTTC	CASSAHGGAMYEQYF
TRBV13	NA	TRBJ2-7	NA	TGTGCCAGCAGCTCTTGGAGGTACGAGCAGTACTTC	CASSSWRYEQYF
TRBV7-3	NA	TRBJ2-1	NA	TGTGCCAGCAGCCCGCGGCAGGGTAATGAGCAGTTCTTC	CASSPRQGNEQFF
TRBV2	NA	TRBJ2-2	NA	TGTGCCAGCAAATCGATAACAGGAAGAAGGGCCGGGGAGCTGTTTTTT	CASKSITGRRAGELFF
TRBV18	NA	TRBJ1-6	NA	TGTGCCAGCTCACCGACAGCATATAATTCACCCCTCCACTTT	CASSPTAYNSPLHF
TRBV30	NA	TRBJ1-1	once	TGTGCCTGGAGTCTCGGGCAGGGGCCCACTGAAGCTTTCTTT	CAWSLGQGPTEAFF
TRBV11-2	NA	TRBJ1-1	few	TGTGCCAGCAGCTCGAGGGGGTTTTCTGAAGCTTTCTTT	CASSSRGFSEAFF
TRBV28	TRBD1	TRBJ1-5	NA	TGTGCCAGCAGTCCTCATGGACAGGGAGGTCAGCCCCAGCATTTT	CASSPHGQGGQPQHF
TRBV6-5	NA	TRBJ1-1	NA	TGTGCCAGCCGATTAGGGGGAACTGAAGCTTTCTTT	CASRLGGTEAFF
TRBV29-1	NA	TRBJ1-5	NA	TGCAGCGTTGGATGGGGGCGAGGCAATCAGCCCCAGCATTTT	CSVGWGRGNQPQHF
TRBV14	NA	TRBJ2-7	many	TGTGCCAGCAGCCTTTCGGGCTACGAGCAGTACTTC	CASSLSGYEQYF
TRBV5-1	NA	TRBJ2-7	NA	TGCGCCAGCAGCGGAGGATACGAGCAGTACTTC	CASSGGYEQYF
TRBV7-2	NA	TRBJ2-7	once	TGTGCCAGCAGCTTAGGGGGTTTGACGGGGGAGTACTTC	CASSLGGLTGEYF
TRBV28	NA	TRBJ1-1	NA	TGTGCCAGCACCTCCTTCCCGAACACTGAAGCTTTCTTT	CASTSFPNTEAFF
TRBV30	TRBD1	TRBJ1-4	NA	TGTGCCTGGGGAGCCGGGACAGCAACTAATGAAAAACTGTTTTTT	CAWGAGTATNEKLFF
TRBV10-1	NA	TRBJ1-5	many	TGCGCCAGCAGTGCAGGGTCCGGTCAGCCCCAGCATTTT	CASSAGSGQPQHF
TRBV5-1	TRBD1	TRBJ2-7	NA	TGCGCCAGCAGCTTGCAGGGACAGGGGGGCGGCGAGCAGTACTTC	CASSLQGQGGGEQYF
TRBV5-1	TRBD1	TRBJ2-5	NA	TGCGCCAGCAGCCCCCGACAGGGGGCAGCGGGGGCGTACCAAGAGACCCAGTACTTC	CASSPRQGAAGAYQETQYF
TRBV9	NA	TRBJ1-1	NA	TGTGCCAGCAGCGGAAGAACAGGTTTGAACACTGAAGCTTTCTTT	CASSGRTGLNTEAFF
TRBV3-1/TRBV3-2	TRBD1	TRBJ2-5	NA	TGTGCCAGCAGCCAAGCGGGACAGGGGACCCAGTACTTC	CASSQAGQGTQYF
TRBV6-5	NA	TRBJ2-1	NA	TGTGCCAGCAGCCCCGGCCCGGGGGTTCGCGATGAGCAGTTCTTC	CASSPGPGVRDEQFF
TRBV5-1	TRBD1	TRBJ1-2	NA	TGCGCCAGCAGGTCCGGACAGGGGTATGGCTACACCTTC	CASRSGQGYGYTF
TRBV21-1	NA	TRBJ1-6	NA	TGTGCCAGCAGCCACAGGGATTCACCCCTCCACTTT	CASSHRDSPLHF
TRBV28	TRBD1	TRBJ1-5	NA	TGTGCCAGCAGTTCCGGGACAGGGGTACTGAGCAATCAGCCCCAGCATTTT	CASSSGTGVLSNQPQHF
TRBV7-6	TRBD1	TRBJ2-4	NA	TGTGCCAGCAGCCCGAGACAGGGAATGACGGCCAAAAACATTCAGTACTTC	CASSPRQGMTAKNIQYF
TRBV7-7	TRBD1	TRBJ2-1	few	TGTGCCAGCAGCGCGGGACAGGGGGCGCGATATGAGCAGTTCTTC	CASSAGQGARYEQFF
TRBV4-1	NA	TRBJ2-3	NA	TGCGCCAGCAGCAGACAGGTCTCGAACATAGATACGCAGTATTTT	CASSRQVSNIDTQYF
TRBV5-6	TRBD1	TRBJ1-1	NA	TGTGCCAGCAGGGTGGCCGGGACAGGGGTAACTGAAGCTTTCTTT	CASRVAGTGVTEAFF